Presented here are 11 T cell receptor beta chains from one specimen sequenced in a study of blood T cell repertoires in COVID-19. Sequenced by immunoSEQ multiplex PCR; TCRdb stores in-frame clones only, minus some. The sample lists a few hundred thousand clones, around 90% occurring once. Sequenced: peripheral blood. These receptors all come from a woman aged 60-70 years with COVID-19, enrolled during active disease.

In DNA form, the CDR3 reads TGTGCCAGCAGTTATGGGCAGGGGGCATACGAGCAGTACTTC. It is translated as CASSYGQGAYEQYF. The chain joins TRBV6-5 to TRBJ2-7; TRBD1 matches 8 bases. The germline gives CDR1 MNHEY, CDR2 SVGAGI. V trimming: 3 bases; J trimming: 4 bases; junction bases outside the gene matches: 5. The CDR3 totals 14 residues.

V usage is TRBV3-1 (or the pseudogene TRBV3-2) and J usage is TRBJ1-1; a possible D gene is TRBD1 (6 bases). Trimming took off 1 base at V and 5 bases at J, with 20 bases between the two ends. Germline CDR1 is LGHDT and CDR2 is YNNKEL (reference sequence). The CDR3 length is 17 residues. Here the CDR3 reads CASSQVWGQSTGTEAFF. Here the CDR3 DNA reads TGTGCCAGCAGCCAAGTCTGGGGACAATCAACGGGGACTGAAGCTTTCTTT.

This rearrangement joins TRBV4-2 to TRBJ1-2; possibly TRBD1 for D (5 bases). Looked up from germline, CDR1 is LGHNA and CDR2 is YNFKEQ. The CDR3 spans 16 residues. The V gene lost 0 bases and the J gene lost 8 bases, with 19 bases spanning the gap. This chain's CDR3 is CASSQDPGLEGTGYTF. The CDR3 coding sequence is TGTGCCAGCAGCCAAGATCCGGGACTTGAGGGGACCGGCTACACCTTC.

The chain has TRBV3-1 (or the pseudogene TRBV3-2) and TRBJ1-1; D not resolved. The CDR3 consists of 12 residues. CDR1 LGHDT and CDR2 YNNKEL come from the germline V gene (reference sequence). Trimming took 4 bases from V and 3 from J, leaving 6 bases between them. The CDR3 coding sequence is TGTGCCAGCAGCCCTCGTCACACTGAAGCTTTCTTT. This translates into CASSPRHTEAFF.

The V call is TRBV9, the J call TRBJ2-1; 9 nucleotides match TRBD1. Per the germline V gene, CDR1 is SGDLS and CDR2 is YYNGEE. J lost 7 bases, V lost 3 bases, and 8 bases had no gene match. The CDR3 has 15 residues. The CDR3 sequence is CASSGTGGAFNEQFF. CDR3 DNA: TGTGCCAGCAGCGGAACAGGGGGCGCTTTTAATGAGCAGTTCTTC.

The chain recombines TRBV3-1 (or the pseudogene TRBV3-2) with TRBJ1-3; D gene unclear. Germline V lookup: CDR1 LGHDT, CDR2 YNNKEL (reference sequence). The germline V and J ends were trimmed by 0 bases and 6 bases, with 9 bases remaining between them. The CDR3 consists of 14 residues. This chain's CDR3 is CASSQDAVANTIYF. The DNA of the CDR3 is TGTGCCAGCAGCCAAGATGCCGTAGCAAACACCATATATTTT.

The V and J genes are TRBV6-6 and TRBJ1-6; a possible D gene is TRBD1 (5 bases). Germline-derived CDR1 and CDR2 are MNHNY and SVGAGI (reference sequence). V gave up 6 bases and J gave up 8 bases, with 14 bases separating them. This CDR3 comprises 14 residues. DNA of the CDR3: TGTGCCAGCAGGCCGACAGTCATATATTCACCCCTCCACTTT. Its translation is CASRPTVIYSPLHF.

The chain has TRBV4-1 and TRBJ1-6, with D hard to call. V was clipped by 1 base and J by 10 bases, with 20 bases between them. Germline assignment: CDR1 MGHRA and CDR2 YSYEKL. CDR3 length: 17 residues. The CDR3 DNA reads TGCGCCAGCAGCCAAGCCCCTTTACGGGGTAAACTGTCACCCCTCCACTTT. It is translated as CASSQAPLRGKLSPLHF.

The V and J genes are TRBV4-1 and TRBJ2-3; no clear D. There are 12 residues in the CDR3. V was pared by 2 bases and J by 3 bases, with 3 bases between. Germline CDR1 is MGHRA and CDR2 is YSYEKL. This CDR3 is CASSQITDTQYF. The CDR3 region has the DNA TGCGCCAGCAGCCAAATAACAGATACGCAGTATTTT.

The chain links TRBV30 to TRBJ1-1; 8 bases are a match to TRBD1. J was trimmed by 5 bases and V by 5 bases; bases with no gene match: 7. This CDR3 is 13 amino acids long. Germline V gene lookup returns CDR1 GTSNPN and CDR2 SVGIG (reference sequence). CDR3 coding DNA: TGTGCCTGGGCAGAACAGGGGGATACTGAAGCTTTCTTT. Translated: CAWAEQGDTEAFF.

This chain joins TRBV5-4 and TRBJ1-1; TRBD1 might be the D (6 bases). Germline V lookup: CDR1 SGHNT, CDR2 YYREEE (reference sequence). This CDR3 spans 15 amino acids. Trimming stripped 5 bases from V and 3 bases from J, with 17 bases between. CDR3 coding DNA: TGTGCCAGCAGGGCGGACAGAGGTTGGGACACTGAAGCTTTCTTT. Amino acid sequence: CASRADRGWDTEAFF.